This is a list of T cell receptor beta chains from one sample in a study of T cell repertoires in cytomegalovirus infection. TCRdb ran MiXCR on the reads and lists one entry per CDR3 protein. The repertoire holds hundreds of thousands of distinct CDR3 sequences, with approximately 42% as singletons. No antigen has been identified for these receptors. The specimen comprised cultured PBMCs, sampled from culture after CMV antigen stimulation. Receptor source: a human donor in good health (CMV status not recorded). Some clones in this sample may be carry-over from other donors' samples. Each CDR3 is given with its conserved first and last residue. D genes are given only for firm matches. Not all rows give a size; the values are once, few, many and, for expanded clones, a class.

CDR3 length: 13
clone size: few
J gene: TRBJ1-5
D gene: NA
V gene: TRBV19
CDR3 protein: CASSEVVNQPQHF
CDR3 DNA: TGTGCCAGTAGTGAGGTAGTGAATCAGCCCCAGCATTTT

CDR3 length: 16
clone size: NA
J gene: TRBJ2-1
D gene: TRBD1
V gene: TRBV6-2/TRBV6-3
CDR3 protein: CASSELRTGGPNEQFF
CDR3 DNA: TGTGCCAGCAGTGAACTGAGGACAGGGGGTCCTAATGAGCAGTTCTTC

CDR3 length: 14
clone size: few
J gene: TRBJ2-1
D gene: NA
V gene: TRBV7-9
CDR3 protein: CASSLDGKANEQFF
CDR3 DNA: TGTGCCAGCAGCTTAGACGGCAAGGCGAATGAGCAGTTCTTC

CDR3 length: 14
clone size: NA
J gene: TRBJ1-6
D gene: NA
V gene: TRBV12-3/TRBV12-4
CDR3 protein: CASSLTEQLSPLHF
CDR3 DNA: TGTGCCAGCAGTTTAACGGAGCAGCTTTCACCCCTCCACTTT

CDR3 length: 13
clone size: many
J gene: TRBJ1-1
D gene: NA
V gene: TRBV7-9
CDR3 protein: CASSVTENTEAFF
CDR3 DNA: TGTGCCAGCAGCGTGACAGAGAACACTGAAGCTTTCTTT

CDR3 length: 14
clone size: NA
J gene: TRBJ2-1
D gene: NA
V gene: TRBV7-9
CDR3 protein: CASSLDERGNEQFF
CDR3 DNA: TGTGCCAGCAGCCTAGACGAGAGGGGCAATGAGCAGTTCTTC

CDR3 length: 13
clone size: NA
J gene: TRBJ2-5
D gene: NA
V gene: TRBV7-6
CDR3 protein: CASSFRQTDPQYF
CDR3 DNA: TGTGCCAGCAGCTTTCGGCAGACCGATCCCCAGTACTTC

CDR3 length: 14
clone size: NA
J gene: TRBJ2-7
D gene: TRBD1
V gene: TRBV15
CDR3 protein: CATSKGQGVDEQYF
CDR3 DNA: TGTGCCACCAGCAAGGGACAGGGGGTGGACGAGCAGTACTTC

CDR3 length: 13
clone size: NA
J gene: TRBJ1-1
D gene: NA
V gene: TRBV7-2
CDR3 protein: CASSRDRTTEAFF
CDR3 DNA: TGTGCCAGCAGCAGGGATCGGACCACTGAAGCTTTCTTT

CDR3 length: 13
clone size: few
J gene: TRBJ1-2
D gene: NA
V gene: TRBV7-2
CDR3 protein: CASSSRVNYGYTF
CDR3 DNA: TGTGCCAGCAGCTCGAGGGTTAACTATGGCTACACCTTC